Each of the 6 T cell receptor beta chains below was sequenced from the same sample in a study of shared clonotypes between healthy human individuals. TCRdb keeps only in-frame clones here, not all; method: immunoSEQ multiplex PCR. In the table there are some 790,000 clones, 72% of which are singletons. The sequenced sample was memory CD4+ T cells sorted from blood. Subset of the sample: CD45RA-negative fraction. The receptor source for this set is a woman between 25 and 40 years old in good health.

The chain uses TRBV28 and TRBJ1-2; 8 bases align to TRBD1. Germline V CDR1 and CDR2: MDHEN, SYDVKM. V trimming: 8 bases; J trimming: 8 bases; junction bases outside the gene matches: 7. The CDR3 consists of 12 residues. The CDR3 bases are TGTGCCAGCCTTCTCAGGGGGCAAGGCTACACCTTC. Amino acids: CASLLRGQGYTF.

This clone was counted between two and nine times. J is TRBJ2-1 and V is TRBV19; 7 nucleotides line up with TRBD2. This CDR3 contains 15 residues. Germline V gene data show CDR1 as LNHDA and CDR2 as SQIVND (reference sequence). With V trimmed by 1 base and J by 10 bases, 10 bases remained unmatched. CDR3 residues: CASSIGSGILREQFF. The DNA for the CDR3 is TGTGCCAGTAGTATAGGGAGCGGGATTCTGAGGGAGCAGTTCTTC.

CDR3 protein: CASSRSFLYNEQFF. CDR3 DNA sequence: TGTGCCAGCAGTAGGAGCTTCCTTTACAATGAGCAGTTCTTC. This rearrangement joins TRBV2 to TRBJ2-1, with D hard to call. The germline gives CDR1 SNHLY, CDR2 FYNNEI. This CDR3 has 14 residues. Trimming took off 5 bases at V and 4 bases at J, with 12 bases between the two ends.

V gene TRBV4-2 combines with J gene TRBJ2-5, with D maybe TRBD2 (6 bases). The assigned J gene may be wrong: the sequence end matches TRBJ2-7 better. The CDR3 length is 17 residues. CDR1 and CDR2 from the germline V gene are LGHNA and YNFKEQ. CDR3 DNA sequence: TGTGCCAGCAGCCTAAGATCGGGCGGCAGACTAGCCTACGAGCAGTACTTC. Translated, it gives CASSLRSGGRLAYEQYF.

V is TRBV27 and J is TRBJ2-1; 9 nucleotides agree with TRBD2. This CDR3 comprises 14 residues. J was trimmed by 4 bases and V by 4 bases; bases with no gene match: 2. The germline V gene has CDR1 MNHEY and CDR2 SMNVEV (reference sequence). The CDR3 region is CASSSSGKYNEQFF. The CDR3 region has the DNA TGTGCCAGCAGTTCTAGCGGGAAGTACAATGAGCAGTTCTTC.

The chain employs TRBV7-9 and TRBJ1-5; 8 nucleotides line up with TRBD1. The CDR3 extends over 15 amino acids. From germline, CDR1 is SEHNR and CDR2 FQNEAQ (reference sequence). V dropped 5 bases and J dropped 6; count of bases not matched to a gene: 9. This CDR3 reads CASSSPGQAGQPQHF. For the CDR3, the DNA is TGTGCCAGCAGCAGCCCGGGACAGGCTGGTCAGCCCCAGCATTTT.